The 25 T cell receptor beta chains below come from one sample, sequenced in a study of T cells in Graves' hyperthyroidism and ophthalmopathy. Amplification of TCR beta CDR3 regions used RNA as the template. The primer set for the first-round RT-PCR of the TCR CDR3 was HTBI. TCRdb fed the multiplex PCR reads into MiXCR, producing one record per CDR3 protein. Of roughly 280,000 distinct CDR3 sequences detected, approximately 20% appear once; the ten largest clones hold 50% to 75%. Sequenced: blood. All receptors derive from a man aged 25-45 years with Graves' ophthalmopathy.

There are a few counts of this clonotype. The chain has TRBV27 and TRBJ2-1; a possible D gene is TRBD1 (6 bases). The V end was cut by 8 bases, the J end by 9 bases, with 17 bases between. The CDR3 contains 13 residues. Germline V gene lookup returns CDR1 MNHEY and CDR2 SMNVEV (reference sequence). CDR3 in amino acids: CASRSPQGFEQFF. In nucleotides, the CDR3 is TGTGCCAGCCGTTCACCACAGGGATTTGAGCAGTTCTTC.

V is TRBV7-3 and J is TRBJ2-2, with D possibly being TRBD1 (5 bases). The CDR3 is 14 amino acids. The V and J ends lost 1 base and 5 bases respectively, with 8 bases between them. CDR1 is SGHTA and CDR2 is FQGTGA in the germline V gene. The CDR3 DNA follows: TGTGCCAGCAGCTTAAGACAGCAGACCGGGGAGCTGTTTTTT. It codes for CASSLRQQTGELFF.

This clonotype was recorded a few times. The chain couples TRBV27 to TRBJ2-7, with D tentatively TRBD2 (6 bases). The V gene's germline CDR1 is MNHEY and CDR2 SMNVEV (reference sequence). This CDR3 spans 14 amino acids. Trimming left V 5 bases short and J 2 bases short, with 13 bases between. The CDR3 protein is CASSDGRTAYEQYF. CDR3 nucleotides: TGTGCCAGCAGTGACGGGAGAACGGCCTACGAGCAGTACTTC.

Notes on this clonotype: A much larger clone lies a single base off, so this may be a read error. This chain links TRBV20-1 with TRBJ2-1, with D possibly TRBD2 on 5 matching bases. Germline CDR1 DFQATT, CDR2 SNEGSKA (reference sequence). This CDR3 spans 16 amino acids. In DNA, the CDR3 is TGCAGTGCTAGCCGGAGCGGCTTAAGCTCCTACAATGAGCGGTTCTTC. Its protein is CSASRSGLSSYNERFF.

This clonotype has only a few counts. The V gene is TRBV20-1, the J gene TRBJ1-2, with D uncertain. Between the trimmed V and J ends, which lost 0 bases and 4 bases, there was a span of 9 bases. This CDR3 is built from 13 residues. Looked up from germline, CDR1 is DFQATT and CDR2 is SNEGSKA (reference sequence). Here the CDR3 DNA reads TGCAGTGCTAGAGATCCGCGAGGCTATGGCTACACCTTC. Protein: CSARDPRGYGYTF.

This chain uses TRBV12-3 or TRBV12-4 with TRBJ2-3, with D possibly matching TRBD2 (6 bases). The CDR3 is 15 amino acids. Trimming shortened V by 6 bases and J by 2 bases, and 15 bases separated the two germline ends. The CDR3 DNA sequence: TGTGCCAGCAGAGGAGGGTCGGCGGCCACAGATACGCAGTATTTT. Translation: CASRGGSAATDTQYF.

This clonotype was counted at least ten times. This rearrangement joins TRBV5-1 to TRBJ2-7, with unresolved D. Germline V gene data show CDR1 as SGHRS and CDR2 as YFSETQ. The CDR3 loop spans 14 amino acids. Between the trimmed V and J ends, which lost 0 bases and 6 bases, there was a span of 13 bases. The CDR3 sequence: CASSLEGGTGEQYF. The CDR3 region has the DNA TGCGCCAGCAGCTTGGAGGGCGGTACTGGCGAGCAGTACTTC.

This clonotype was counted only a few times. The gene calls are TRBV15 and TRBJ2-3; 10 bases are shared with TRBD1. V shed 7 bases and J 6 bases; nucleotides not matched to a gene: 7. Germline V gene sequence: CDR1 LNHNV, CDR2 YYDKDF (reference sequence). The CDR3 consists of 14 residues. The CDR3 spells CATIRDRGSDTQYF. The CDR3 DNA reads TGTGCCACCATCCGGGACAGGGGTTCGGATACGCAGTATTTT.

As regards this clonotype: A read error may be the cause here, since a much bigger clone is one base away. The chain's CDR3 is CAGSLGLALNEQFF. The CDR3 DNA reads TGTGCCGGCAGCTTGGGACTAGCGCTCAATGAGCAGTTCTTC. V gene TRBV7-3 combines with J gene TRBJ2-1; 10 bases are shared with TRBD2. CDR3 length: 14 amino acids. Germline V gene sequence: CDR1 SGHTA, CDR2 FQGTGA.

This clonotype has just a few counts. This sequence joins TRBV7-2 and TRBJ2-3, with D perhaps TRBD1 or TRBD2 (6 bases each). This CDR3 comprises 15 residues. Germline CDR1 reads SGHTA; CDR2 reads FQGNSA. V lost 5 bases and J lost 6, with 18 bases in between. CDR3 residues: CASSLTRGRGDTQYF. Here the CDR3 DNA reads TGTGCCAGCAGCCTAACTCGGGGGCGAGGGGATACGCAGTATTTT. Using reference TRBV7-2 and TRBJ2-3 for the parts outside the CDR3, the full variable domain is GAGVSQSPSNKVTEKGKDVELRCDPISGHTALYWYRQSLGQGLEFLIYFQGNSAPDKSGLPSDRFSAERTGGSVSTLTIQRTQQEDSAVYLCASSLTRGRGDTQYFGPGTRLTVL.

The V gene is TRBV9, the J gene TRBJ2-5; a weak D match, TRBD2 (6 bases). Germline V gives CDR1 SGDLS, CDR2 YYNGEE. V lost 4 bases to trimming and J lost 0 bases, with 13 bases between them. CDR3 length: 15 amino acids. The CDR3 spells CASSLGGFNQETQYF. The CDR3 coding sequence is TGTGCCAGCAGCCTTGGGGGGTTCAACCAAGAGACCCAGTACTTC. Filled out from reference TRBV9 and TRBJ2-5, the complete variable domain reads DSGVTQTPKHLITATGQRVTLRCSPRSGDLSVYWYQQSLDQGLQFLIQYYNGEERAKGNILERFSAQQFPDLHSELNLSSLELGDSALYFCASSLGGFNQETQYFGPGTRLLVL.

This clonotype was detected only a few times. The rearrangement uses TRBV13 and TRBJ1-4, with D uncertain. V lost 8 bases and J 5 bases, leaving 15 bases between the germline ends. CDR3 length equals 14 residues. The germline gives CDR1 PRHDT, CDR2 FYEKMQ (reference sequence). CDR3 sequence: CASERGRTNEKLFF. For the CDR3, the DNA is TGTGCCAGCGAAAGAGGGCGAACAAATGAAAAACTGTTTTTT.

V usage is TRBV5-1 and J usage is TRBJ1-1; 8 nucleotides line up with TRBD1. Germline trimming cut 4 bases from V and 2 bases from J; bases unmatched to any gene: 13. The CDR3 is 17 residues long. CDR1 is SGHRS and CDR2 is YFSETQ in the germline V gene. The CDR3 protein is CASSPIRDRTTNTEAFF. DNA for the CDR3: TGCGCCAGCAGCCCTATCCGGGACAGGACCACCAACACTGAAGCTTTCTTT.

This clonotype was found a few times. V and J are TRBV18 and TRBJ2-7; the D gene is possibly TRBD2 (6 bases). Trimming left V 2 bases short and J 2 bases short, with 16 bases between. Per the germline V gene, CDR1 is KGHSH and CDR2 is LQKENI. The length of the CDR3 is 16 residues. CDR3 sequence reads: CASSPAPGTVPYEQYF. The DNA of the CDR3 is TGTGCCAGCTCACCAGCCCCGGGGACTGTACCCTACGAGCAGTACTTC.

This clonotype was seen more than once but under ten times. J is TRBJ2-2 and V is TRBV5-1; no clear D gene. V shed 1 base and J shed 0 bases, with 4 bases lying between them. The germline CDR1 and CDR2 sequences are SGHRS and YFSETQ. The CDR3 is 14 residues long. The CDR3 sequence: CASSLTPNTGELFF. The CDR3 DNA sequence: TGCGCCAGCAGCTTGACACCGAACACCGGGGAGCTGTTTTTT. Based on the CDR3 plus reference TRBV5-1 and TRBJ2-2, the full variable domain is KAGVTQTPRYLIKTRGQQVTLSCSPISGHRSVSWYQQTPGQGLQFLFEYFSETQRNKGNFPGRFSGRQFSNSRSEMNVSTLELGDSALYLCASSLTPNTGELFFGEGSRLTVL.

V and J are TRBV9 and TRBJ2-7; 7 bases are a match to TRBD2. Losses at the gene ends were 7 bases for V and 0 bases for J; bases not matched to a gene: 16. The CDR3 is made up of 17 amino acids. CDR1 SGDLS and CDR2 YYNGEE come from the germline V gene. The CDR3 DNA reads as TGTGCCAGCTCACCGCTGCCCCCCCGCGGGAGCTCCTACGAGCAGTACTTC. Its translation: CASSPLPPRGSSYEQYF.

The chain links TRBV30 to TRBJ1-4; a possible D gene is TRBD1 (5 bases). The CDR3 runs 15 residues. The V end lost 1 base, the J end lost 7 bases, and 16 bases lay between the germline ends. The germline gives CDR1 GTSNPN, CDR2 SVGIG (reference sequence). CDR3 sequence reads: CAWSAAGRLGEKLFF. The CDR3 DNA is TGTGCCTGGAGTGCGGCAGGGAGGTTGGGTGAAAAACTGTTTTTT.

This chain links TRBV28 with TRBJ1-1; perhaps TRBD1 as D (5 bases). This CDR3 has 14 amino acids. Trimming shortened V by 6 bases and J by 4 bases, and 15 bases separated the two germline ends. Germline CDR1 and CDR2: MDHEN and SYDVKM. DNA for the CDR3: TGTGCCAGCAGCCCCCACCAGGGAGGCACTGAAGCTTTCTTT. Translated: CASSPHQGGTEAFF.

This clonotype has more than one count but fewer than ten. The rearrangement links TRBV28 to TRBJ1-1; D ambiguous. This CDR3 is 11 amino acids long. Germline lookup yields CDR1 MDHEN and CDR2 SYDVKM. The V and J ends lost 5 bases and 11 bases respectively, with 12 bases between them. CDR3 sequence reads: CASSNTVGAFF. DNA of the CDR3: TGTGCCAGCAGTAATACTGTCGGGGCTTTCTTT.

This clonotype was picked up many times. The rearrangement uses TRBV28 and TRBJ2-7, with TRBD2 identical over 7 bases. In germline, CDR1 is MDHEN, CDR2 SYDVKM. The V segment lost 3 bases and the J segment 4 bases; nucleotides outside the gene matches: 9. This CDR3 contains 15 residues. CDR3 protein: CASSFVAGPTYEQYF. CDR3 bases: TGTGCCAGCAGTTTTGTAGCGGGTCCTACATACGAGCAGTACTTC.

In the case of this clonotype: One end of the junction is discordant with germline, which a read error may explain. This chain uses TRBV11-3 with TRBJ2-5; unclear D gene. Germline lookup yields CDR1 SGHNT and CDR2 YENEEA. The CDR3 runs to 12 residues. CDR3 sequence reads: CASNLDGETQYF. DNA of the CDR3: TGTGCCAGCAACTTAGATGGGGAGACCCAGTACTTC.

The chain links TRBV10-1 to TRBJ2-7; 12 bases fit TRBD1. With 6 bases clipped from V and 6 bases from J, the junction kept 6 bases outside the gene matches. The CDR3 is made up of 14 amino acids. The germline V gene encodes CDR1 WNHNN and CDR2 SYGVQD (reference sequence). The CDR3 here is CASSRDRGRGEQYF. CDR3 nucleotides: TGCGCCAGCAGCCGGGACAGGGGGCGAGGCGAGCAGTACTTC.

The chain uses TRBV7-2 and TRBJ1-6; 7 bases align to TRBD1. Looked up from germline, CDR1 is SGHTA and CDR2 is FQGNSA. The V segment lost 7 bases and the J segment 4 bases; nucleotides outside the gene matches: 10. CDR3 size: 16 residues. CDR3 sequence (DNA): TGTGCCAGCAAGTTACGGGGGACAGCTTATAATTCACCCCTCCACTTT. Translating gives CASKLRGTAYNSPLHF. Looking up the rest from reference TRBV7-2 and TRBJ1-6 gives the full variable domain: GAGVSQSPSNKVTEKGKDVELRCDPISGHTALYWYRQSLGQGLEFLIYFQGNSAPDKSGLPSDRFSAERTGGSVSTLTIQRTQQEDSAVYLCASKLRGTAYNSPLHFGNGTRLTVT.

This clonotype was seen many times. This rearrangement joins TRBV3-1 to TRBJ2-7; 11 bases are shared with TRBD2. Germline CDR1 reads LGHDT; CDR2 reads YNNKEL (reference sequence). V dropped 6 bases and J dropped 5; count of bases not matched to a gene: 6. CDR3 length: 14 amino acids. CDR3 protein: CASRHSGRGHEQYF. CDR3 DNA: TGTGCCAGCAGACATAGCGGGAGGGGACACGAGCAGTACTTC.

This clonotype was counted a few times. CDR3 in DNA: TGTGCCAGCAGCCTCTCCCCATGGGCGGGGCGGGCAGATACGCAGTATTTT. It specifies CASSLSPWAGRADTQYF. The genes are TRBV7-2 and TRBJ2-3; TRBD2 might be the D (6 bases). CDR3 length: 17 residues. Germline values: CDR1 SGHTA, CDR2 FQGNSA. Trimming removed 5 bases at V and 4 bases at J, with 22 bases between.